This T cell receptor beta chain was sequenced for a study of shared clonotypes between healthy human individuals. Trimming removed 4 bases from V and 4 bases from J; junction bases left unmatched: 7. The CDR3 loop spans 15 amino acids. Germline-derived CDR1 and CDR2 are SGHNT and YENEEA. Deep-level settings were used for running the assay. TCRdb's table, derived via immunoSEQ multiplex PCR, lists solely in-frame clones and lacks some. The sample includes over a million clones, under 99% of them seen just once. This chain connects TRBV11-3 to TRBJ2-5; 9 positions match TRBD1. Sequencing input: naive CD4+ T cells sorted from blood. Subset specified: CD45RA+ positively selected. This TCR came from a man aged 25-45 years in good health. CDR3 protein: CASSYGTGIIETQYF. The CDR3 DNA reads TGTGCCAGCAGCTATGGGACAGGGATTATAGAGACCCAGTACTTC.